This T cell receptor (beta chain) came from a study of identical twins. This clonotype has only a few counts. The antigen is not known. Overall study results and limits: Analyses of zero insertions could, in part, be confounded by invariant MAIT and iNKT cells. Excess low generation probability was seen in twin-shared out-of-frame alpha sequences. Monozygotic twins shared more out-of-frame TCR alpha than recombination models predicted.

Unique molecular identifiers were present on cDNA, and template switching added a universal primer site. TCRdb used MiXCR to reprocess the 5' RACE reads, holding one entry per CDR3 protein. The data contain about 1.7 million distinct CDR3 sequences, roughly a third of them singletons. Germline V gene sequence: CDR1 MNHEY, CDR2 SMNVEV (reference sequence). V lost 0 bases to trimming and J lost 3 bases, with 11 bases between them. CDR3 length: 15 residues. V usage is TRBV27 and J usage is TRBJ1-2; perhaps TRBD1 as D (5 bases). This sequence was found in a newborn girl in good health. Input material: cord blood. The CDR3, as DNA: TGTGCCAGCAGTTTATCAGGGGCCCGTGACTATGGCTACACCTTC. Translating gives CASSLSGARDYGYTF.